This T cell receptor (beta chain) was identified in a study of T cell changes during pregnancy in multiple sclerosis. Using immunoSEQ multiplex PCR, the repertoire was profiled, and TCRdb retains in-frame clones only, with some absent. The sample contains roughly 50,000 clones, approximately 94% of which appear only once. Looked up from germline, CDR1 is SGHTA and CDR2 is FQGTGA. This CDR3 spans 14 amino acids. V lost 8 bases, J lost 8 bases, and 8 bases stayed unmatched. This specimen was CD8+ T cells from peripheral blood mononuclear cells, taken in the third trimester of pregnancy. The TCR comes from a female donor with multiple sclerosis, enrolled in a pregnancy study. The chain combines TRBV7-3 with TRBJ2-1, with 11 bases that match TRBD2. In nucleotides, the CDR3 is TGTGCCAGCGTCCATAGCGGGAGGGCCGATGAGCAGTTCTTC. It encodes CASVHSGRADEQFF.